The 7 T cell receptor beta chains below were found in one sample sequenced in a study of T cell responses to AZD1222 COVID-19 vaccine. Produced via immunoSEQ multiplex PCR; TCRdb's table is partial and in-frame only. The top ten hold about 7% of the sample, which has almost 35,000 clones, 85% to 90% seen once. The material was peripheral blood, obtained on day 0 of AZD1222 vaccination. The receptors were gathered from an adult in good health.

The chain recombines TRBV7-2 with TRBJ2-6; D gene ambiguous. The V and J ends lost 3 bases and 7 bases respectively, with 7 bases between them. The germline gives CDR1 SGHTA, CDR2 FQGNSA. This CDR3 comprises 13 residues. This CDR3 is CASSFKGANVLTF. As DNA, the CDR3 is TGTGCCAGCAGCTTCAAGGGAGCCAACGTCCTGACTTTC.

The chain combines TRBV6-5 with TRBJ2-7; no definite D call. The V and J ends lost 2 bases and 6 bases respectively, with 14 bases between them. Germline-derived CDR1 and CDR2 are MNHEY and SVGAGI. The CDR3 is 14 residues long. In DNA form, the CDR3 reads TGTGCCAGCAGTTACGACCGCCCGGGCGGCGAGCAGTACTTC. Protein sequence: CASSYDRPGGEQYF.

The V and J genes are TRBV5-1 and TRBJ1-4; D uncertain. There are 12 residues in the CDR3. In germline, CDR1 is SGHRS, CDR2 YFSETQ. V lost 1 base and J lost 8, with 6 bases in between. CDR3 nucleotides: TGCGCCAGCAGCTTGAAAGGAGAAAAACTGTTTTTT. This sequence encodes CASSLKGEKLFF.

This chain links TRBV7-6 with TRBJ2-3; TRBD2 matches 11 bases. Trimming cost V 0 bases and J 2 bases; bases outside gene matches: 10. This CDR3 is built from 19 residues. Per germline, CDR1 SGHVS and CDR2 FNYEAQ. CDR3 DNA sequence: TGTGCCAGCAGCTTAGCGGGTAGCGGGGGGGCCCAATTCACAGATACGCAGTATTTT. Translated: CASSLAGSGGAQFTDTQYF.

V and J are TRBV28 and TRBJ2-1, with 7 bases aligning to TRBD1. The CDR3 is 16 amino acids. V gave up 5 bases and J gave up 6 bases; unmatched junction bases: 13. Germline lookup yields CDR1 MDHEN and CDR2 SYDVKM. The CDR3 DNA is TGTGCCAGCAGTCCCACCGGGACAGCGGACCTCAATGAGCAGTTCTTC. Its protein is CASSPTGTADLNEQFF.

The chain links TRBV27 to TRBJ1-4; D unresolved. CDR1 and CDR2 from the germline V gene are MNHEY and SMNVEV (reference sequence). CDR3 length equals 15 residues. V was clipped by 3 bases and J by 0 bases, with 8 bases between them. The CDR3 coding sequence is TGTGCCAGCAGTTTTTCCCCTGCAACTAATGAAAAACTGTTTTTT. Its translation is CASSFSPATNEKLFF. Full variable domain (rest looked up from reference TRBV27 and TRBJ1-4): EAQVTQNPRYLITVTGKKLTVTCSQNMNHEYMSWYRQDPGLGLRQIYYSMNVEVTDKGDVPEGYKVSRKEKRNFPLILESPSPNQTSLYFCASSFSPATNEKLFFGSGTQLSVL.

CDR3 loop: CASSIRVGETQYF. For the CDR3, the DNA is TGTGCCAGTAGTATAAGGGTGGGAGAGACCCAGTACTTC. The chain links TRBV19 to TRBJ2-5; D is undetermined. Germline CDR1 is LNHDA and CDR2 is SQIVND (reference sequence). The ends were cut back, 2 bases at V and 4 bases at J, with 8 bases in the middle. The CDR3 has 13 amino acids.